A selection of T cell receptor beta chains follows, all from one sample in a study of PD-1 blockade in classical Hodgkin lymphoma. Libraries were prepared by immunoSEQ multiplex PCR; TCRdb keeps only in-frame clonotypes and omits some of them. The sample consists of some 58,000 clones, 91% of them appearing once. The specimen comprised peripheral blood mononuclear cells (PBMCs), sampled before the fourth cycle of nivolumab. Every receptor here comes from a human donor with classical Hodgkin lymphoma. The CDR3 runs from the conserved cysteine through the conserved F or W. A D gene is named only where the DNA matches it firmly. Clone size is given for some rows only: seen once, a few or many times, or a class if the clone is expanded.

DNA	CDR3	D	V	J	size
TGTGCCACCAGCAGGGGCCCGACAGGGATCTACCAAGAGACCCAGTACTTC	CATSRGPTGIYQETQYF	TRBD1	TRBV15	TRBJ2-5	.
TGTGCCAGCAGCCAAGAAGAAGGGGCGTTCAACTATGGCTACACCTTC	CASSQEEGAFNYGYTF	.	TRBV4-2	TRBJ1-2	.
TGTGCCAGCAGTGGACCCGCCCTCTCTGAATCGGGCAATCAGCCCCAGCATTTT	CASSGPALSESGNQPQHF	.	TRBV6-1	TRBJ1-5	.
TGTGCCAGTAGTATCGGGGCTCTCTTGAACTATGGCTACACCTTC	CASSIGALLNYGYTF	.	TRBV19	TRBJ1-2	.
TGTGCCAGTCTCCAATTCTCTGGAAACACCATATATTTT	CASLQFSGNTIYF	.	TRBV6-1	TRBJ1-3	.
TGTGCCACTAAAGTTGGTCATCATCGGGACACTAATGAAAAACTGTTTTTT	CATKVGHHRDTNEKLFF	.	TRBV19	TRBJ1-4	.
TGTGCCAGTAGTATCAGAGGGAGGAACACCATATATTTT	CASSIRGRNTIYF	.	TRBV19	TRBJ1-3	.
TGTGCCAGCAGCCCCGGTGGTGTTTATGGCTACACCTTC	CASSPGGVYGYTF	.	TRBV5-5	TRBJ1-2	.
TGTGCCAGCAGTGTACAGGGGGCTTCCTACAATGAGCAGTTCTTC	CASSVQGASYNEQFF	TRBD1	TRBV6-1	TRBJ2-1	.
TGCAGTGGCAAACTTTTGGACACCATATATTTT	CSGKLLDTIYF	.	TRBV20-1	TRBJ1-3	.
TGTGCCAGCAGCTTAGATCAGCCAGCCCTGCGAGACATTCAGTACTTC	CASSLDQPALRDIQYF	.	TRBV11-2	TRBJ2-4	.
TGTGCCACCCGAGTTCCGAACACCGGGGAGCTGTTTTTT	CATRVPNTGELFF	.	TRBV6-4	TRBJ2-2	once
TGTGCCAGCAGCTTGGGTGACAGTAGCAATCAGCCCCAGCATTTT	CASSLGDSSNQPQHF	.	TRBV7-9	TRBJ1-5	.
TGTGCCGCCATTAAGGGAACAGGAGGGGTTGAAGCTTTCTTT	CAAIKGTGGVEAFF	.	TRBV2	TRBJ1-1	.
TGCGCCAGCAGCTTGGACTCACAGGGGGCCCAAGAGACCCAGTACTTC	CASSLDSQGAQETQYF	TRBD1	TRBV5-1	TRBJ2-5	medium-sized
TGTGCCAGCAGTTTCGGATACGAGCAGTACTTC	CASSFGYEQYF	.	TRBV27	TRBJ2-7	.
TGTGCCAGCAGCGACCGCCGGGACTACCCAAGGGAGCAGTTCTTC	CASSDRRDYPREQFF	TRBD2	TRBV5-6	TRBJ2-1	.
TGCGCCAGCAGCTTGGCTCCTAGTAATCAGCCCCAGCATTTT	CASSLAPSNQPQHF	.	TRBV5-1	TRBJ1-5	.
TGTGCCAGTAGTCCGCCGGGACCAGATACGCAGTATTTT	CASSPPGPDTQYF	.	TRBV19	TRBJ2-3	.
TGTGCCAGCAGTCCCAGGGATGACTATGGCTACACCTTC	CASSPRDDYGYTF	.	TRBV5-6	TRBJ1-2	.
TGTGCCGCCCAGGGAACGAACACCATATATTTT	CAAQGTNTIYF	.	TRBV10-3	TRBJ1-3	.
TGCGCCAGCAGCCCATCTGATTTTACGTACCTATCCTACGAGCAGTACTTC	CASSPSDFTYLSYEQYF	.	TRBV5-1	TRBJ2-7	.
TGTGCCAGCGGTCACGGCGGCCTCTCCTACGAGCAGTACTTC	CASGHGGLSYEQYF	.	TRBV6-1	TRBJ2-7	once
TGTGCCAGCAGCCCTCGGGGACTAGCAGACAATGAGCAGTTCTTC	CASSPRGLADNEQFF	TRBD2	TRBV7-6	TRBJ2-1	once
TGCGCCAGCAGCATAGGACAGGGGGAAGGCGAGCAGTACTTC	CASSIGQGEGEQYF	TRBD1	TRBV5-1	TRBJ2-7	.
TGTGCCAGCAGGGCCTTAAAGGGCGCCTATGGCTACACCTTC	CASRALKGAYGYTF	.	TRBV7-9	TRBJ1-2	once
TGTGCCAGCAGTTACTCCGTCCCCGGACCAACTGAAGCTTTCTTT	CASSYSVPGPTEAFF	.	TRBV6-5	TRBJ1-1	.
TGTGCCAGTAGCGTGGCAGGGCCGGGAATGAACACTGAAGCTTTCTTT	CASSVAGPGMNTEAFF	.	TRBV19	TRBJ1-1	.
TGTGCTAGTGGTTGGTGGGGAAGAGGGGACACTGAAGCTTTCTTT	CASGWWGRGDTEAFF	.	TRBV12-5	TRBJ1-1	.
TGTGCCAGCAGCTCGCAGGGGGCGATCGGGGAGCTGTTTTTT	CASSSQGAIGELFF	TRBD1	TRBV13	TRBJ2-2	.
TGTGCCACCAGCAGAGAGGGCGGGGGGTCCTACAATGAGCAGTTCTTC	CATSREGGGSYNEQFF	TRBD2	TRBV15	TRBJ2-1	.
TGCGCCAGCAGTTCCCCCGGGCGGGGCACAGATACGCAGTATTTT	CASSSPGRGTDTQYF	.	TRBV5-1	TRBJ2-3	.
TGCGCCAGCAGCTCCACAGATACGCAGTATTTT	CASSSTDTQYF	.	TRBV5-1	TRBJ2-3	.
TGCGCCAGCAGCCCCAGGGACAGGACTGGAAACACCATATATTTT	CASSPRDRTGNTIYF	TRBD1	TRBV4-1	TRBJ1-3	.
TGTGCCAGCAGCCCGAGTCCCTATGGTGCAGGACGTAATGAAAAACTGTTTTTT	CASSPSPYGAGRNEKLFF	.	TRBV11-2	TRBJ1-4	.
TGCGCCAGCAGCCCCCAGATCACAGATACGCAGTATTTT	CASSPQITDTQYF	.	TRBV5-1	TRBJ2-3	.
TGTGCCAGCAGTGTGGGGGGGACACCGAACTATGGCTACACCTTC	CASSVGGTPNYGYTF	.	TRBV2	TRBJ1-2	.